This TCR beta chain was captured in a study of cytomegalovirus exposure and HLA in healthy donors. Study as a whole: A later analysis reported the approximately 120 validation repertoires used the same platform as the approximately 700 first-cohort repertoires.

Remarks on this clone: Antigen: not known.

Sequencing used immunoSEQ multiplex PCR; TCRdb keeps in-frame clones, though not all of them. The sample has 70,000 or so clones, 85% to 95% seen once. The study's findings and limits: According to the study, roughly 180 TCR beta chains were cytomegalovirus-associated. According to a subsequent analysis, TCR clusters identified in the first cohort showed a tendency to co-occur across the approximately 130 validation repertoires.

Among the 90 to 150 subjects of the validation cohort, separate from the approximately 670-subject first cohort, were the donors. V shed 6 bases and J 9 bases; nucleotides not matched to a gene: 16. This CDR3 has 16 amino acids. Germline V lookup: CDR1 SGHTA, CDR2 FQGNSA. The chain has TRBV7-2 and TRBJ2-1, with 8 positions matching TRBD1. This sequence originates from a woman between 18 and 30 years old in good health and CMV-seropositive. Sequencing was performed on PBMCs. DNA for the CDR3: TGTGCCAGCAGGGCGGGGCGGGGACAGGTAAAAGTTGAGCAGTTCTTC. This sequence encodes CASRAGRGQVKVEQFF.